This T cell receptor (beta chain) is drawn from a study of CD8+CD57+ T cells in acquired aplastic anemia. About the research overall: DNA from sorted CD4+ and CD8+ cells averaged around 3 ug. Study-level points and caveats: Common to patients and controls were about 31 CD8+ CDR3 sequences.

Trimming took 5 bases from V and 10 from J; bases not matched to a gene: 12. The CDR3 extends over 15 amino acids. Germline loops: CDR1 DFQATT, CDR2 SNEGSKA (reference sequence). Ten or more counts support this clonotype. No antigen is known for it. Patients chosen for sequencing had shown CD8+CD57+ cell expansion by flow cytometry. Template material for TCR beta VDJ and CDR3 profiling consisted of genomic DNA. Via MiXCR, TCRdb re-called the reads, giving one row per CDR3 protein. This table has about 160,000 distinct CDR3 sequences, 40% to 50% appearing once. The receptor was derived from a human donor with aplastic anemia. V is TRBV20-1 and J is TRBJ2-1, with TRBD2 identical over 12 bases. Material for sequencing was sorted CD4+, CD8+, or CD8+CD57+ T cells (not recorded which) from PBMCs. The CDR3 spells CSAYLGLAGKREQFF. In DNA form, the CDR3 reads TGCAGTGCTTATCTCGGACTAGCGGGAAAAAGAGAGCAGTTCTTC.